Each of the 30 T cell receptor beta chains below was sequenced from the same sample in a study of PD-L1 blockade in urothelial cancer (dated by TCRdb to 2016 to 2017). The library was prepared using the immunoSEQ multiplex PCR assay. As stored in TCRdb, this immuneACCESS dataset retains in-frame rearrangements with V and J assigned. A fraction of the clones does not appear; measured against another copy, unresolved V genes explain less than half of the discrepancy, and the remainder lacks a known reason. The table for this sample lists some 45,000 clones; around 88% of them were counted only once. The ten most abundant clones make up about 4.2% of the sample. The sequences come from PBMCs, collected around atezolizumab (anti-PD-L1) treatment. These receptors originate from a man older than 75 with urothelial cancer.

The rearrangement joins TRBV29-1 to TRBJ2-3, with TRBD2 matching 9 bases. CDR3 length equals 15 residues. With 6 bases clipped from V and 4 bases from J, the junction kept 11 bases outside the gene matches. The V gene's germline CDR1 is SQVTM and CDR2 ANQGSEA. CDR3 region: CSVAIGTSSADTQYF. The CDR3 bases are TGCAGCGTCGCCATAGGGACTAGCTCCGCAGATACGCAGTATTTT.

This clone has just one count. This chain connects TRBV6-1 to TRBJ1-6, with 7 bases aligning to TRBD1. CDR1 and CDR2 (germline): MNHNS, SASEGT. This CDR3 is built from 17 residues. The ends lost 4 bases at V and 7 bases at J; junction bases unmatched: 13. The CDR3 nucleotides read TGTGCCAGCAGTGGACGTAAGGGGGCCCCCTCAAATTCACCCCTCCACTTT. Protein: CASSGRKGAPSNSPLHF.

This sequence joins TRBV28 and TRBJ2-7, with 8 bases aligning to TRBD2. This CDR3 comprises 18 residues. V gave up 2 bases and J gave up 3 bases; unmatched junction bases: 15. The germline V gene has CDR1 MDHEN and CDR2 SYDVKM. This CDR3 is CASSLGLAGFANLYEQYF. The CDR3 DNA sequence: TGTGCCAGCAGTTTAGGGCTAGCGGGTTTTGCAAACCTCTACGAGCAGTACTTC.

In its sample, this clone was seen a few times. The genes are TRBV27 and TRBJ2-1; D gene unclear. Germline V CDR1 and CDR2: MNHEY, SMNVEV (reference sequence). This CDR3 has 11 amino acids. Between the trimmed V and J ends, which lost 5 bases and 7 bases, there was a span of 6 bases. CDR3 residues: CASSIRNEQFF. DNA of the CDR3: TGTGCCAGCAGTATTCGGAATGAGCAGTTCTTC.

The CDR3 sequence: CASNPGDGNTIYF. CDR3 nucleotide sequence: TGTGCCAGTAATCCGGGGGATGGAAACACCATATATTTT. J is TRBJ1-3 and V is TRBV19; D may be TRBD1 (5 bases). This CDR3 has 13 residues. The ends were cut back, 7 bases at V and 3 bases at J, with 10 bases in the middle. Germline lookup yields CDR1 LNHDA and CDR2 SQIVND (reference sequence).

J is TRBJ2-5 and V is TRBV7-2; maybe TRBD2 (5 bases). The germline V gene has CDR1 SGHTA and CDR2 FQGNSA. Trimming cost V 4 bases and J 3 bases, with 9 bases left between them. The CDR3 is 13 residues long. For the CDR3, the DNA is TGTGCCAGCAGCTCCGGACTCAAAGAGACCCAGTACTTC. It translates to CASSSGLKETQYF.

The rearrangement uses TRBV10-3 and TRBJ2-3; 12 nucleotides align to TRBD2. This CDR3 has 17 residues. Germline V lookup: CDR1 ENHRY, CDR2 SYGVKD. V lost 4 bases to trimming and J lost 4 bases; unmatched junction nucleotides: 9. The CDR3 here is CAISGKTSGRGADTQYF. The DNA of the CDR3 is TGTGCCATCAGTGGGAAGACTAGCGGGAGAGGCGCAGATACGCAGTATTTT.

This chain uses TRBV7-9 with TRBJ2-1; TRBD2 matches 11 bases. Per the germline V gene, CDR1 is SEHNR and CDR2 is FQNEAQ (reference sequence). This CDR3 spans 15 amino acids. V gave up 4 bases and J gave up 4 bases; unmatched junction bases: 3. CDR3 coding DNA: TGTGCCAGCAGCTACCGGACTAGCGGGTACAATGAGCAGTTCTTC. Protein product: CASSYRTSGYNEQFF.

V usage is TRBV7-9 and J usage is TRBJ1-5; D is unresolved. Trimming removed 1 base at V and 4 bases at J, with 8 bases between. This CDR3 is built from 14 residues. Germline V gene data show CDR1 as SEHNR and CDR2 as FQNEAQ (reference sequence). DNA for the CDR3: TGTGCCAGCAGCTTAGGATCGGGGAATCAGCCCCAGCATTTT. It specifies CASSLGSGNQPQHF.

V usage is TRBV5-6 and J usage is TRBJ2-5; TRBD2 aligns across 14 bases. J was trimmed by 5 bases and V by 3 bases; bases with no gene match: 3. The CDR3 consists of 15 residues. CDR1 is SGHDT and CDR2 is YYEEEE in the germline V gene. This CDR3 is CASSSGLAGAETQYF. Written as DNA, the CDR3 is TGTGCCAGCAGCTCGGGACTAGCGGGAGCCGAGACCCAGTACTTC.

The gene calls are TRBV18 and TRBJ2-1; D is possibly TRBD2 (6 bases). The germline V gene has CDR1 KGHSH and CDR2 LQKENI. This CDR3 is built from 15 residues. The V end lost 6 bases, the J end lost 1 base, and 13 bases lay between the germline ends. The CDR3 here is CASSPSGPSYNEQFF. The CDR3 DNA reads as TGTGCCAGCTCCCCCAGCGGGCCTTCCTACAATGAGCAGTTCTTC.

This rearrangement joins TRBV6-1 to TRBJ1-5; TRBD1 is a possible D gene (5 bases). This CDR3 comprises 16 residues. Germline CDR1 MNHNS, CDR2 SASEGT. Trimming stripped 4 bases from V and 2 bases from J, with 15 bases between. In DNA, the CDR3 is TGTGCCAGCAGTGTAACAGGCGGTGGGGGCAATCAGCCCCAGCATTTT. It translates to CASSVTGGGGNQPQHF.

The gene calls are TRBV19 and TRBJ1-2; 9 bases map to TRBD1. Trimming at V came to 6 bases and at J to 8 bases, leaving 10 bases not matched to a gene. This CDR3 contains 14 residues. Germline loops: CDR1 LNHDA, CDR2 SQIVND (reference sequence). CDR3 DNA: TGTGCCAGTAGACTTCCGGGACAGGGTTTCGGCTACACCTTC. Translated: CASRLPGQGFGYTF. The full variable domain, in which reference TRBV19 and TRBJ1-2 provide the parts outside the CDR3, is DGGITQSPKYLFRKEGQNVTLSCEQNLNHDAMYWYRQDPGQGLRLIYYSQIVNDFQKGDIAEGYSVSREKKESFPLTVTSAQKNPTAFYLCASRLPGQGFGYTFGSGTRLTVV.

This chain links TRBV28 with TRBJ1-2; 10 positions agree with TRBD1. J gave up 4 bases and V 6 bases, and 11 bases lay outside the gene matches. Germline values: CDR1 MDHEN, CDR2 SYDVKM. This CDR3 is built from 16 residues. Here the CDR3 reads CASSSGTGVIGYGYTF. The DNA for the CDR3 is TGTGCCAGCAGCTCCGGGACAGGGGTTATCGGCTATGGCTACACCTTC.

V is TRBV19 and J is TRBJ1-2, with 7 bases that match TRBD1. This CDR3 has 13 residues. Losses at the gene ends were 7 bases for V and 7 bases for J; bases not matched to a gene: 9. Germline V lookup: CDR1 LNHDA, CDR2 SQIVND (reference sequence). CDR3: CASTLDRDRGYTF. The CDR3 nucleotides are TGTGCCAGTACCCTCGACAGGGATCGTGGCTACACCTTC.

This clone has just one count. The genes are TRBV2 and TRBJ2-2, with TRBD1 matching over 9 bases. Germline V gives CDR1 SNHLY, CDR2 FYNNEI. The CDR3 has 15 residues. The V gene end was trimmed by 6 bases and the J gene end by 4 bases; junction bases not matched to a gene: 6. This CDR3 is CASRTDRGPTGELFF. The DNA of the CDR3 is TGTGCCAGCAGGACGGACAGGGGACCCACCGGGGAGCTGTTTTTT.

The rearrangement links TRBV6-6 to TRBJ2-7; TRBD1 matches at 7 bases. Germline V gives CDR1 MNHNY, CDR2 SVGAGI (reference sequence). The CDR3 extends over 14 amino acids. V shed 6 bases, J shed 7 bases, and the junction held 12 bases outside the gene matches. Here the CDR3 reads CASRLQGSPEEQYF. The CDR3, as DNA: TGTGCCAGCAGGCTACAGGGGTCCCCGGAAGAGCAGTACTTC.

V is TRBV2 and J is TRBJ2-3; 12 bases match TRBD2. CDR1 and CDR2 (germline): SNHLY, FYNNEI. This CDR3 region has 15 residues. V shed 6 bases, J shed 0 bases, and the junction held 1 base outside the gene matches. CDR3 sequence reads: CASRGTSGSTDTQYF. CDR3 nucleotide sequence: TGTGCCAGCAGAGGGACTAGCGGGAGCACAGATACGCAGTATTTT.

The genes are TRBV29-1 and TRBJ2-5, with D perhaps matching TRBD1 (6 bases). Trimming pared 4 bases from V and 4 bases from J, leaving 10 bases between. The CDR3 is made up of 12 amino acids. Germline V lookup: CDR1 SQVTM, CDR2 ANQGSEA. The CDR3 sequence is CSVVWGPETQYF. CDR3 nucleotide sequence: TGCAGCGTTGTGTGGGGGCCAGAGACCCAGTACTTC.

The rearrangement joins TRBV21-1 to TRBJ2-3; the D segment call TRBD2 is taken from the table without a DNA check. TRBV21-1 is classified as a pseudogene. There are 16 residues in the CDR3. The DNA of the CDR3 is TGTGCCAGCAGCCTTGAGGGGAGCGGGAGGACAGATACGCAGTATTTT. As protein: CASSLEGSGRTDTQYF.

For the CDR3, the DNA is TGTGCAAGTCGCTCTAGGATGGCTTGTGTACAGGTTTCCCACTCTGGGGCCAACGTCCTGACTTTC. It translates to CASRSRMACVQVSHSGANVLTF. The V gene is TRBV12-2, the J gene TRBJ2-6; the table assigns TRBD1, which was not confirmed against the DNA. TRBV12-2 is flagged as a pseudogene. This CDR3 region has 22 residues.

In the case of this clone: Germline and junction disagree at one end, which may indicate a read error. V is TRBV5-6 and J is TRBJ1-5; perhaps TRBD1 as D (6 bases). Germline CDR1 reads SGHDT; CDR2 reads YYEEEE. This CDR3 has 19 residues. As DNA, the CDR3 is TGTGCCAGCAGCTTGGCGAATCAGGGGAGCCCTAGTAGCAATCAGTCCCAGCATTTT. Translating gives CASSLANQGSPSSNQSQHF.

The J gene is TRBJ2-3, the V gene TRBV19; D is possibly TRBD2 (6 bases). Trimming took 7 bases from V and 0 from J, leaving 17 bases between them. Germline V CDR1 and CDR2: LNHDA, SQIVND (reference sequence). CDR3 length equals 16 residues. The CDR3 reads CASNPDRRGSTDTQYF. CDR3 sequence (DNA): TGTGCCAGTAACCCGGATAGGCGGGGCAGCACAGATACGCAGTATTTT.

The chain carries TRBV6-6 and TRBJ2-7; the match to TRBD2 covers 8 bases. Germline values: CDR1 MNHNY, CDR2 SVGAGI (reference sequence). The CDR3 contains 15 residues. With 2 bases clipped from V and 2 bases from J, the junction kept 5 bases outside the gene matches. This CDR3 reads CASSYDLAGAYEQYF. CDR3 nucleotides: TGTGCCAGCAGTTACGACCTAGCGGGCGCCTACGAGCAGTACTTC.

The gene calls are TRBV30 and TRBJ1-2, with a tentative D call TRBD1 (5 bases). V was clipped by 4 bases and J by 2 bases, with 11 bases between them. This CDR3 spans 13 amino acids. Germline lookup yields CDR1 GTSNPN and CDR2 SVGIG (reference sequence). In nucleotides, the CDR3 is TGTGCCTGGAACCCGACAGAAAACTATGGCTACACCTTC. Protein: CAWNPTENYGYTF.

CDR3 in amino acids: CASSGAAGGRNEQFF. CDR3 bases: TGTGCCAGCAGCGGGGCAGCGGGAGGGAGGAATGAGCAGTTCTTC. V usage is TRBV5-4 and J usage is TRBJ2-1; 10 bases map to TRBD2. V was pared by 4 bases and J by 7 bases, with 8 bases of the junction left unmatched. CDR1 is SGHNT, CDR2 YYREEE, per germline (reference sequence). The CDR3 sequence is 15 residues long.

V and J are TRBV5-4 and TRBJ2-1; D is uncertain. The CDR3 has 13 amino acids. CDR1 is SGHNT, CDR2 YYREEE, per germline (reference sequence). V was clipped by 3 bases and J by 6 bases, with 10 bases between them. This CDR3 is CASSSLEFNEQFF. The DNA of the CDR3 is TGTGCCAGCAGCTCACTCGAGTTCAATGAGCAGTTCTTC.

The chain couples TRBV9 to TRBJ1-1, with D possibly TRBD1 on 6 matching bases. Germline V gives CDR1 SGDLS, CDR2 YYNGEE. V lost 3 bases, J lost 1 base, and 10 bases lay in between. CDR3 length equals 14 residues. The CDR3 here is CASSATGGNTEAFF. DNA of the CDR3: TGTGCCAGCAGCGCGACAGGAGGGAACACTGAAGCTTTCTTT.

The J gene is TRBJ1-2, the V gene TRBV6-1, with D unclear. Trimming took off 3 bases at V and 14 bases at J, with 10 bases between the two ends. CDR1 and CDR2 (germline): MNHNS, SASEGT. This CDR3 region has 10 residues. CDR3 protein: CASSDWEITF. The CDR3 nucleotides are TGTGCCAGCAGTGATTGGGAGATAACCTTC.

This chain connects TRBV6-1 to TRBJ2-3; 7 bases agree with TRBD2. The V gene end was trimmed by 4 bases and the J gene end by 0 bases; junction bases not matched to a gene: 4. Per germline, CDR1 MNHNS and CDR2 SASEGT. The CDR3 extends over 15 amino acids. This CDR3 reads CASSASGVSTDTQYF. The CDR3 bases are TGTGCCAGCAGTGCTAGCGGTGTTAGCACAGATACGCAGTATTTT.